This T cell receptor (beta chain) was recorded in a study of blood T cell repertoires in COVID-19. Clones were read by immunoSEQ multiplex PCR, and TCRdb kept only the in-frame ones, dropping some. The sample consists of around 230,000 clones, roughly 87% of them appearing once. The CDR3 loop spans 16 amino acids. V was pared by 4 bases and J by 5 bases, with 7 bases of the junction left unmatched. Germline V gives CDR1 LGHNA, CDR2 YSLEER. The sequenced sample consisted of PBMCs or T cells enriched from blood (not recorded which). The genes are TRBV4-3 and TRBJ2-1; 11 bases are a match to TRBD2. This sequence originates from a man aged 18 to 29 with acute COVID-19. The CDR3 loop is CASSRDTSGRHNEQFF. As DNA, the CDR3 is TGCGCCAGCAGCCGGGATACTAGCGGGAGACACAATGAGCAGTTCTTC.